The 19 T cell receptor beta chains in this list originate from one sample, sequenced in a study of shared clonotypes between healthy human individuals. TCRdb keeps only in-frame clones here, not all; method: immunoSEQ multiplex PCR. Of about 480,000 clones in the sample, roughly 79% were seen once. Sequencing was performed on PBMCs. These receptor sequences come from a woman aged 40-49 years in good health. Some clones in this sample may be carry-over from other donors' samples.

V and J are TRBV11-2 and TRBJ2-3, with 11 bases identical to TRBD2. Germline V gene lookup returns CDR1 SGHAT and CDR2 FQNNGV. J gave up 3 bases and V 1 base, and 3 bases lay outside the gene matches. The CDR3 extends over 16 amino acids. CDR3 coding DNA: TGTGCCAGCAGCTTAGTGGCTAGCGGGAGGACAGATACGCAGTATTTT. This encodes CASSLVASGRTDTQYF.

The chain is built from TRBV5-1 and TRBJ1-2; possible D gene TRBD1, 6 bases. The CDR3 is 13 residues long. CDR1 SGHRS and CDR2 YFSETQ come from the germline V gene. V was trimmed by 10 bases and J by 5 bases, leaving 18 bases between them. The CDR3 region is CASRTGGGYGYTF. Here the CDR3 DNA reads TGCGCCTCCAGGACGGGGGGCGGATATGGCTACACCTTC.

The rearrangement uses TRBV29-1 and TRBJ1-2, with 10 positions matching TRBD1. CDR3 length: 14 residues. Trimming removed 5 bases from V and 3 bases from J; junction bases left unmatched: 6. Germline V gene data show CDR1 as SQVTM and CDR2 as ANQGSEA. CDR3 sequence: CSVLRDRGDYGYTF. CDR3 in DNA: TGCAGCGTTCTCCGGGACAGGGGTGACTATGGCTACACCTTC.

The chain is built from TRBV28 and TRBJ2-5; D is uncertain. TRBJ2-7 explains the end of the DNA better; the J call may be wrong. The germline gives CDR1 MDHEN, CDR2 SYDVKM. The CDR3 loop spans 12 amino acids. Here the CDR3 DNA reads TGTGCCAGCAGTTTATTTAGGGTCGAGCAGTACTTC. Translating gives CASSLFRVEQYF.

The V call is TRBV10-3, the J call TRBJ2-7; TRBD1 matches at 8 bases. The ends lost 6 bases at V and 3 bases at J; junction bases unmatched: 7. Germline CDR1 reads ENHRY; CDR2 reads SYGVKD. The CDR3 is 14 residues long. CDR3 in amino acids: CAISGETGGYEQYF. CDR3 DNA: TGTGCCATCAGCGGAGAAACAGGGGGCTACGAGCAGTACTTC.

The V gene is TRBV6-1, the J gene TRBJ2-5; TRBD1 might be the D (6 bases). The CDR3 loop spans 16 amino acids. The germline V gene encodes CDR1 MNHNS and CDR2 SASEGT. The ends were cut back, 3 bases at V and 4 bases at J, with 18 bases in the middle. The CDR3 coding sequence is TGTGCCAGCAGTGAGCTGATGACAGGAGGTACAGAGACCCAGTACTTC. Its translation is CASSELMTGGTETQYF.

The CDR3 reads CASSPPGANEKLFF. Written as DNA, the CDR3 is TGTGCCAGCAGCCCCCCAGGGGCTAATGAAAAACTGTTTTTT. The chain employs TRBV7-9 and TRBJ1-4; perhaps TRBD1 as D (6 bases). Looked up from germline, CDR1 is SEHNR and CDR2 is FQNEAQ (reference sequence). V dropped 5 bases and J dropped 3 bases, with 10 bases sitting between them. CDR3 length equals 14 residues.

The CDR3 DNA is TGTGCCGTTGGTAGCGGGAGAACAGATACGCAGTATTTT. It codes for CAVGSGRTDTQYF. The V call is TRBV19, the J call TRBJ2-3; 9 nucleotides line up with TRBD2. The CDR3 is made up of 13 amino acids. The trim removed 11 bases at V and 3 bases at J, leaving 6 bases unmatched. Per the germline V gene, CDR1 is LNHDA and CDR2 is SQIVND (reference sequence).

J is TRBJ2-7 and V is TRBV7-2, with TRBD2 matching over 7 bases. V shed 7 bases and J 2 bases; nucleotides not matched to a gene: 5. The CDR3 contains 13 residues. CDR1 and CDR2 (germline): SGHTA, FQGNSA. Written as DNA, the CDR3 is TGTGCCAGCACAGGCGGGAGAACCTACGAGCAGTACTTC. The encoded protein is CASTGGRTYEQYF.

The chain joins TRBV9 to TRBJ1-2; D not certain. V lost 2 bases, J lost 2 bases, and 10 bases lay in between. The germline gives CDR1 SGDLS, CDR2 YYNGEE. The CDR3 sequence is 14 residues long. Here the CDR3 DNA reads TGTGCCAGCAGCGTCGTTGGAGCCAACTATGGCTACACCTTC. Protein product: CASSVVGANYGYTF.

The J gene is TRBJ1-2, the V gene TRBV29-1; no clear D. V was shortened by 6 bases and J by 4 bases, with 15 bases between the two germline ends. CDR3 length: 13 residues. The V gene's germline CDR1 is SQVTM and CDR2 ANQGSEA. The CDR3: CSVATDQTYGYTF. The CDR3 nucleotides are TGCAGCGTCGCAACCGACCAAACCTATGGCTACACCTTC.

V and J are TRBV5-1 and TRBJ2-2; TRBD2 matches at 10 bases. From germline, CDR1 is SGHRS and CDR2 YFSETQ. This CDR3 has 17 residues. Trimming cost V 0 bases and J 3 bases; bases outside gene matches: 5. CDR3 sequence: CASSLEVTSGDTGELFF. In nucleotides, the CDR3 is TGCGCCAGCAGCTTGGAGGTAACTAGCGGGGACACCGGGGAGCTGTTTTTT.

This chain links TRBV27 with TRBJ1-2; TRBD1 aligns across 7 bases. The CDR3 length is 14 residues. The ends lost 1 base at V and 7 bases at J; junction bases unmatched: 6. Germline lookup yields CDR1 MNHEY and CDR2 SMNVEV (reference sequence). The CDR3 DNA reads as TGTGCCAGCAGTTTATTTGAGGGGGCGCTTGGCTACACCTTC. Translated: CASSLFEGALGYTF.

The V gene is TRBV6-1, the J gene TRBJ1-1; tentative D call: TRBD1 (5 bases). Germline V gene lookup returns CDR1 MNHNS and CDR2 SASEGT. V shed 3 bases and J shed 1 base, with 15 bases lying between them. CDR3 length equals 16 residues. The CDR3 DNA reads TGTGCCAGCAGTGACCGGGGCAAAGCAGAGAACACTGAAGCTTTCTTT. This translates into CASSDRGKAENTEAFF.

The gene calls are TRBV30 and TRBJ2-6; D is unclear. Germline CDR1 and CDR2: GTSNPN and SVGIG (reference sequence). This CDR3 has 15 amino acids. The germline V and J ends were trimmed by 1 base and 0 bases, with 7 bases remaining between them. DNA for the CDR3: TGTGCCTGGAGTGGTCCGTACTCTGGGGCCAACGTCCTGACTTTC. As protein: CAWSGPYSGANVLTF.

The chain joins TRBV5-6 to TRBJ1-1, with D possibly TRBD1 on 6 matching bases. The CDR3 is 15 amino acids. Trimming pared 3 bases from V and 0 bases from J, leaving 12 bases between. Germline CDR1 is SGHDT and CDR2 is YYEEEE. The CDR3 coding sequence is TGTGCCAGCAGCTGGACGGGGGCTGTGAACACTGAAGCTTTCTTT. Amino acid sequence: CASSWTGAVNTEAFF.

The chain has TRBV7-8 and TRBJ2-5, with TRBD2 matching 11 bases. In germline, CDR1 is SGHVS, CDR2 FQNEAQ. The V and J ends lost 6 bases and 5 bases, in that order; junction bases with no gene match: 11. CDR3 size: 16 residues. The CDR3 DNA follows: TGTGCCAGCAGGCTAGCGGGAGGAGAAGGAAAGGAGACCCAGTACTTC. This translates into CASRLAGGEGKETQYF.

The chain recombines TRBV7-9 with TRBJ1-1; D not resolved. This CDR3 has 13 amino acids. Germline V gene data show CDR1 as SEHNR and CDR2 as FQNEAQ (reference sequence). Trimming pared 0 bases from V and 5 bases from J, leaving 7 bases between. The CDR3 region is CASSLALSTEAFF. CDR3 in DNA: TGTGCCAGCAGCTTAGCGCTGTCAACTGAAGCTTTCTTT.

The V gene is TRBV27, the J gene TRBJ2-7; the match to TRBD2 covers 9 bases. CDR3 size: 16 residues. The V gene's germline CDR1 is MNHEY and CDR2 SMNVEV (reference sequence). V was clipped by 5 bases and J by 1 base; unmatched bases: 9. The chain's CDR3 is CASSPTLAGASYEQYF. The CDR3, as DNA: TGTGCCAGCAGTCCGACGTTAGCGGGAGCGTCCTACGAGCAGTACTTC.